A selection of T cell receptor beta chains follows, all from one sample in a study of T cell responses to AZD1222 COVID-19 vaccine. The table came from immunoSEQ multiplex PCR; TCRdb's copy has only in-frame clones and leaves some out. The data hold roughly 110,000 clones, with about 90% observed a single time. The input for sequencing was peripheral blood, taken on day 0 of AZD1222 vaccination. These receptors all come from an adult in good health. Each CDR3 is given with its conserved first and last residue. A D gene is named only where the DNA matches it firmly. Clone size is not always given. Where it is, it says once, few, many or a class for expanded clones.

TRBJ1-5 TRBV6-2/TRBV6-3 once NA TGTGCCAGCAGTCCCTTCCGGGCCCTTAATCAGCCCCAGCATTTT CASSPFRALNQPQHF
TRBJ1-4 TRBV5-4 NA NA TGTGCCAGCTCTGGACGGTTAAATGAAAAACTGTTTTTT CASSGRLNEKLFF
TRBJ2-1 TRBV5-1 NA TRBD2 TGCGCCAGCAGCTTGGGGAGCGGGAGAGCAAATGAGCAGTTCTTC CASSLGSGRANEQFF
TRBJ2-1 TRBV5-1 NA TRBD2 TGCGCCAGCAGCTTGGACCCTAGCGGGAGGGACGAGCAGTTCTTC CASSLDPSGRDEQFF
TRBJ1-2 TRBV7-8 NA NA TGTGCCAGCAGCCCGGACACCCATGGCTACACCTTC CASSPDTHGYTF
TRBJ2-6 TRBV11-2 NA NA TGTGCCAGCAGCTTAGTGGGTTCGGGGACCTCTGGGGCCAACGTCCTGACTTTC CASSLVGSGTSGANVLTF
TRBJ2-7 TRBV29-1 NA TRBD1 TGCAGCGTTGCATCCGGGACAGGGGCGGACGAGCAGTACTTC CSVASGTGADEQYF
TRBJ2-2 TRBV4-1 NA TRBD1 TGCGCCAGCAGCCAGTATCGGGGACAGGGTCGGACCGGGGAGCTGTTTTTT CASSQYRGQGRTGELFF
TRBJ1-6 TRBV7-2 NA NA TGTGCCAGCAGCTTACTACAGGGAGCAAAGGCACCCCTCCACTTT CASSLLQGAKAPLHF
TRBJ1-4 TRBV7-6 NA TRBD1 TGTGCCAGCAGCTTAAACCCGACAGGGGATAATGAAAAACTGTTTTTT CASSLNPTGDNEKLFF
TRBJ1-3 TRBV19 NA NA TGTGCCAGTACCACAAAGCCAACTCGGATTATCTCTGGAAACACCATATATTTT CASTTKPTRIISGNTIYF
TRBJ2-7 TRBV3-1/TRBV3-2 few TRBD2 TGTGCCAGCAGCCCTCTAGCGGGAGCAGGAACCGAGCAGTACTTC CASSPLAGAGTEQYF
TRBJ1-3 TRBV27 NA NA TGTGCCAGCAGTTATCGCCTCGGGCCGAACTCTGGAAACACCATATATTTT CASSYRLGPNSGNTIYF
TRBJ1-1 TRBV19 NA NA TGTGCCAGTAGTAAACCCCAAGGAGCTTTCTTT CASSKPQGAFF
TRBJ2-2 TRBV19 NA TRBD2 TGTGCCAGTAGGGCGGGAGGAACCGGGGAGCTGTTTTTT CASRAGGTGELFF
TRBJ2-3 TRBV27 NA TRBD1 TGTGCCAGCAAAACCTGGGACAGGGCCCCTCTAGATACGCAGTATTTT CASKTWDRAPLDTQYF
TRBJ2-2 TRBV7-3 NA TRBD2 TGTGCCAGCAGCGGGGGACTAGCAGCCACCGGGGAGCTGTTTTTT CASSGGLAATGELFF